Below are 30 T cell receptor beta chains sequenced from a single sample in a study of blood T cell repertoires in COVID-19. Only in-frame clones appear in the TCRdb table, and some are missing; sequencing was by immunoSEQ multiplex PCR. This sample has approximately 210,000 clones, with about four fifths found just once. The sample comprised peripheral blood. Receptors originate from an elderly woman with COVID-19, enrolled during active disease.

The chain has TRBV20-1 and TRBJ2-7; no clear D. CDR3 size: 10 residues. CDR1 is DFQATT and CDR2 is SNEGSKA in the germline V gene (reference sequence). Trimming removed 6 bases at V and 0 bases at J, with 3 bases between. DNA of the CDR3: TGCAGTGCCTCCTCCTACGAGCAGTACTTC. Translated, it gives CSASSYEQYF.

The DNA of the CDR3 is TGTGCCAGCAGCCTAGAAGGGACTAGCTTGGGCGGGGAGCTGTTTTTT. Translation: CASSLEGTSLGGELFF. The chain links TRBV28 to TRBJ2-2; 9 bases fit TRBD2. The CDR3 loop spans 16 amino acids. V shed 6 bases, J shed 7 bases, and the junction held 12 bases outside the gene matches. Germline V gene data show CDR1 as MDHEN and CDR2 as SYDVKM.

To note about this clone: Other DNA sequences in this sample translate to the same CDR3. This sequence joins TRBV3-1 (or the pseudogene TRBV3-2) and TRBJ1-5; D gene uncertain. Per the germline V gene, CDR1 is LGHDT and CDR2 is YNNKEL (reference sequence). Deletions cut 0 bases from V and 5 bases from J, with 5 bases between. The CDR3 covers 13 residues. The CDR3 protein is CASSQDRDQPQHF. CDR3 bases: TGTGCCAGCAGCCAAGACCGCGATCAGCCCCAGCATTTT.

The chain couples TRBV28 to TRBJ1-2, with 7 bases lining up with TRBD1. Germline trimming cut 9 bases from V and 6 bases from J; bases unmatched to any gene: 7. The CDR3 has 12 amino acids. Germline CDR1 and CDR2: MDHEN and SYDVKM. The CDR3 is CASTDRENGYTF. CDR3 bases: TGTGCCAGTACTGACAGGGAGAATGGCTACACCTTC.

This chain uses TRBV3-1 (or the pseudogene TRBV3-2) with TRBJ1-2; 7 bases line up with TRBD1. The CDR3 is made up of 14 amino acids. CDR1 is LGHDT, CDR2 YNNKEL, per germline (reference sequence). V was pared by 2 bases and J by 8 bases, with 8 bases of the junction left unmatched. The CDR3 loop reads CASSQTRDSAGYTF. The CDR3 DNA is TGTGCCAGCAGCCAAACCCGGGACAGTGCGGGCTACACCTTC.

The CDR3 DNA reads TGCGCCAGCAGCCAAGAGGGGACAGGGGGCGGCGGGCAGCCCCAGCATTTT. It encodes CASSQEGTGGGGQPQHF. V and J are TRBV4-1 and TRBJ1-5; TRBD1 matches at 12 bases. V was pared by 0 bases and J by 7 bases, with 7 bases of the junction left unmatched. Per the germline V gene, CDR1 is MGHRA and CDR2 is YSYEKL. This CDR3 contains 17 residues.

The chain uses TRBV5-1 and TRBJ2-1; 9 nucleotides align to TRBD2. This CDR3 has 15 amino acids. Germline-derived CDR1 and CDR2 are SGHRS and YFSETQ. V trimming: 4 bases; J trimming: 6 bases; junction bases outside the gene matches: 8. Here the CDR3 reads CASSGVSGGSNEQFF. In nucleotides, the CDR3 is TGCGCCAGCAGCGGAGTTAGCGGGGGCAGCAATGAGCAGTTCTTC.

V usage is TRBV6-1 and J usage is TRBJ1-5; possibly TRBD1 for D (6 bases). Germline CDR1 MNHNS, CDR2 SASEGT. CDR3 length equals 14 residues. Trimming shortened V by 1 base and J by 11 bases, and 15 bases separated the two germline ends. DNA of the CDR3: TGTGCCAGCAGTGAAGGTGGGGGCCGCTTGACCCAGCATTTT. Residues: CASSEGGGRLTQHF.

The gene calls are TRBV6-5 and TRBJ1-3, with unresolved D. With 6 bases removed from V and 3 bases from J, the gap between germline ends came to 9 bases. Germline V CDR1 and CDR2: MNHEY, SVGAGI. This CDR3 comprises 13 residues. The CDR3 sequence is CASRSFGGNTIYF. In DNA form, the CDR3 reads TGTGCCAGCAGAAGTTTCGGTGGAAACACCATATATTTT.

Note on this clone: This specimen includes other DNA sequences encoding the same CDR3. V usage is TRBV6-5 and J usage is TRBJ2-1, with D unclear. CDR1 is MNHEY, CDR2 SVGAGI, per germline. V was cut by 0 bases and J by 1 base, with 7 bases left in between. The CDR3 loop spans 15 amino acids. The CDR3 region is CASSYSGLSYNEQFF. DNA of the CDR3: TGTGCCAGCAGTTACTCCGGTCTATCCTACAATGAGCAGTTCTTC.

The gene calls are TRBV7-2 and TRBJ1-2; 8 nucleotides line up with TRBD1. CDR1 and CDR2 from the germline V gene are SGHTA and FQGNSA. The length of the CDR3 is 13 residues. With V trimmed by 5 bases and J by 8 bases, 7 bases remained unmatched. As DNA, the CDR3 is TGTGCCAGCAGCCCAAGACAGGGGTACGGCTACACCTTC. This gives the protein CASSPRQGYGYTF.

This chain connects TRBV5-4 to TRBJ2-3, with 10 bases lining up with TRBD1. There are 15 residues in the CDR3. Losses at the gene ends were 4 bases for V and 7 bases for J; bases not matched to a gene: 9. The germline V gene has CDR1 SGHNT and CDR2 YYREEE (reference sequence). This chain's CDR3 is CASSPGQGDLNTQYF. For the CDR3, the DNA is TGTGCCAGCAGCCCCGGACAGGGGGACCTAAATACGCAGTATTTT.

The rearrangement joins TRBV14 to TRBJ1-1; the D gene is possibly TRBD1 (5 bases). Germline V gene lookup returns CDR1 SGHDN and CDR2 FVKESK. CDR3 length: 16 amino acids. With 4 bases removed from V and 0 bases from J, the gap between germline ends came to 15 bases. The CDR3 DNA is TGTGCCAGCAGCCCCCGCGCCCAAGGGGTGAACACTGAAGCTTTCTTT. It specifies CASSPRAQGVNTEAFF.

CDR3 nucleotides: TGTGCCAGTAGTCCGGGGGGGACAGGCAATCAGCCCCAGCATTTT. As protein: CASSPGGTGNQPQHF. The V and J genes are TRBV19 and TRBJ1-5; 7 bases are shared with TRBD1. The CDR3 sequence is 15 residues long. The J segment lost 2 bases and the V segment lost 5 bases, leaving 6 bases of the junction unmatched. Germline V gene lookup returns CDR1 LNHDA and CDR2 SQIVND (reference sequence). Drawing the rest from reference TRBV19 and TRBJ1-5, the complete variable domain is DGGITQSPKYLFRKEGQNVTLSCEQNLNHDAMYWYRQDPGQGLRLIYYSQIVNDFQKGDIAEGYSVSREKKESFPLTVTSAQKNPTAFYLCASSPGGTGNQPQHFGDGTRLSIL.

This chain joins TRBV24-1 and TRBJ2-4; possibly TRBD2 for D (5 bases). CDR3 size: 12 residues. In germline, CDR1 is KGHDR, CDR2 SFDVKD. V lost 5 bases, J lost 9 bases, and 10 bases lay in between. The CDR3 DNA reads as TGTGCCACCAGTGTGGTTGGAGGCATTCAGTACTTC. Translated: CATSVVGGIQYF.

This sequence joins TRBV6-5 and TRBJ1-2; 7 bases map to TRBD1. CDR1 is MNHEY, CDR2 SVGAGI, per germline. CDR3 length: 16 residues. With 2 bases clipped from V and 4 bases from J, the junction kept 10 bases outside the gene matches. The DNA of the CDR3 is TGTGCCAGCAGTTACGCCCTCGGGACAGTGGGCTATGGCTACACCTTC. The encoded protein is CASSYALGTVGYGYTF.

The J gene is TRBJ1-1, the V gene TRBV2; D unclear. V shed 6 bases and J shed 1 base, with 9 bases lying between them. The CDR3 is 13 amino acids. Per germline, CDR1 SNHLY and CDR2 FYNNEI. The DNA for the CDR3 is TGTGCCAGCAGGGTCACAGCGAACACTGAAGCTTTCTTT. Translation gives CASRVTANTEAFF. Based on the CDR3 plus reference TRBV2 and TRBJ1-1, the full variable domain is EPEVTQTPSHQVTQMGQEVILRCVPISNHLYFYWYRQILGQKVEFLVSFYNNEISEKSEIFDDQFSVERPDGSNFTLKIRSTKLEDSAMYFCASRVTANTEAFFGQGTRLTVV.

V gene TRBV5-8 combines with J gene TRBJ1-6, with 8 nucleotides matching TRBD1. The germline V gene encodes CDR1 SGHTS and CDR2 YDEGEE. The CDR3 is 15 residues long. The V segment lost 0 bases and the J segment 8 bases; nucleotides outside the gene matches: 4. CDR3 region: CASSLVQGGHSPLHF. DNA for the CDR3: TGTGCCAGCAGCTTGGTACAGGGGGGACATTCACCCCTCCACTTT.

V usage is TRBV6-1 and J usage is TRBJ1-5, with 8 positions matching TRBD1. Losses at the gene ends were 3 bases for V and 1 base for J; bases not matched to a gene: 8. The CDR3 contains 17 residues. Germline V lookup: CDR1 MNHNS, CDR2 SASEGT. CDR3 nucleotide sequence: TGTGCCAGCAGTGATGGGGCTCGGACAGGGAGCAATCAGCCCCAGCATTTT. This codes for CASSDGARTGSNQPQHF.

The chain has TRBV16 and TRBJ1-4; D gene uncertain. The CDR3 extends over 12 amino acids. The V gene lost 0 bases and the J gene lost 8 bases, with 4 bases spanning the gap. In germline, CDR1 is KGHSY, CDR2 FQNENV. The CDR3 loop reads CASSQSEEKLFF. CDR3 nucleotide sequence: TGTGCCAGCAGCCAATCAGAGGAAAAACTGTTTTTT.

This CDR3 reads CASSYEAGQSQPQHF. CDR3 in DNA: TGTGCCAGCAGTTATGAGGCAGGGCAAAGTCAGCCCCAGCATTTT. The V and J genes are TRBV6-6 and TRBJ1-5; D is possibly TRBD1 (5 bases). With 3 bases removed from V and 6 bases from J, the gap between germline ends came to 15 bases. Germline V gives CDR1 MNHNY, CDR2 SVGAGI (reference sequence). The CDR3 spans 15 residues.

The CDR3, as DNA: TGCGCCAGCACCACAACGGGGGATGGCTACACCTTC. Translating gives CASTTTGDGYTF. The chain recombines TRBV5-1 with TRBJ1-2; possibly TRBD1 for D (5 bases). Germline-derived CDR1 and CDR2 are SGHRS and YFSETQ. V lost 6 bases to trimming and J lost 6 bases, with 12 bases between them. The CDR3 consists of 12 residues. Combining the CDR3 with reference TRBV5-1 and TRBJ1-2 gives the whole variable domain KAGVTQTPRYLIKTRGQQVTLSCSPISGHRSVSWYQQTPGQGLQFLFEYFSETQRNKGNFPGRFSGRQFSNSRSEMNVSTLELGDSALYLCASTTTGDGYTFGSGTRLTVV.

The V and J genes are TRBV4-1 and TRBJ2-1; 10 bases line up with TRBD2. The CDR3 totals 14 residues. The junction had 8 bases not matched to a gene; V was cut back by 8 bases and J by 7 bases. Germline-derived CDR1 and CDR2 are MGHRA and YSYEKL. The CDR3 spells CASRLAGVRNEQFF. As DNA, the CDR3 is TGCGCCAGCCGTCTAGCGGGAGTTAGAAATGAGCAGTTCTTC.

This clone was observed once. The rearrangement joins TRBV9 to TRBJ2-1; 11 bases agree with TRBD1. This CDR3 region has 15 residues. Germline assignment: CDR1 SGDLS and CDR2 YYNGEE. J lost 5 bases, V lost 4 bases, and 5 bases had no gene match. This chain's CDR3 is CASSRWDRGDNEQFF. Written as DNA, the CDR3 is TGTGCCAGCAGCAGGTGGGACAGGGGGGACAATGAGCAGTTCTTC.

The chain links TRBV11-2 to TRBJ2-4, with a tentative D call TRBD2 (5 bases). The germline CDR1 and CDR2 sequences are SGHAT and FQNNGV. There are 15 residues in the CDR3. V lost 3 bases and J lost 0, with 9 bases in between. CDR3 sequence reads: CASSFGRGAKNIQYF. The DNA for the CDR3 is TGTGCCAGCAGCTTTGGCCGGGGAGCCAAAAACATTCAGTACTTC.

The chain joins TRBV18 to TRBJ2-7; TRBD1 is a possible D gene (6 bases). V lost 2 bases and J lost 3, with 14 bases in between. The CDR3 sequence is 15 residues long. Germline CDR1 is KGHSH and CDR2 is LQKENI. The CDR3 loop is CASSPFRDKIYEQYF. The DNA of the CDR3 is TGTGCCAGCTCACCATTCCGGGACAAGATCTACGAGCAGTACTTC. The whole variable domain, remainder taken from reference TRBV18 and TRBJ2-7, is NAGVMQNPRHLVRRRGQEARLRCSPMKGHSHVYWYRQLPEEGLKFMVYLQKENIIDESGMPKERFSAEFPKEGPSILRIQQVVRGDSAAYFCASSPFRDKIYEQYFGPGTRLTVT.

This rearrangement joins TRBV11-2 to TRBJ2-5; 7 bases map to TRBD1. The CDR3 covers 17 residues. Germline CDR1 and CDR2: SGHAT and FQNNGV. V lost 2 bases, J lost 9 bases, and 18 bases stayed unmatched. This CDR3 reads CASSLSVAVTGPGAQYF. CDR3 nucleotide sequence: TGTGCCAGCAGCTTAAGTGTGGCCGTGACAGGGCCCGGGGCCCAGTACTTC.

The chain carries TRBV29-1 and TRBJ2-7; 8 positions match TRBD1. CDR1 is SQVTM and CDR2 is ANQGSEA in the germline V gene. V lost 3 bases, J lost 3 bases, and 4 bases stayed unmatched. This CDR3 contains 13 residues. For the CDR3, the DNA is TGCAGCGTTGATTCAGGGGGCAACTACGAGCAGTACTTC. Amino acid sequence: CSVDSGGNYEQYF.

This clone has just one count. This chain joins TRBV19 and TRBJ1-3; D ambiguous. Germline assignment: CDR1 LNHDA and CDR2 SQIVND (reference sequence). The CDR3 is made up of 15 amino acids. Trimming left V 2 bases short and J 4 bases short, with 12 bases between. CDR3 amino acids: CASSIPGPRGNTIYF. The CDR3 bases are TGTGCCAGTAGTATACCGGGTCCGCGGGGAAACACCATATATTTT.

CDR3 protein: CASSSTAGARDIQYF. CDR3 nucleotide sequence: TGCGCCAGCAGCTCCACAGCGGGAGCCCGTGACATTCAGTACTTC. The chain links TRBV5-1 to TRBJ2-4, with 8 bases identical to TRBD2. The CDR3 extends over 15 amino acids. Germline lookup yields CDR1 SGHRS and CDR2 YFSETQ. Unmatched junction bases numbered 10, after V lost 3 bases and J lost 8 bases.